This is a list of T cell receptor beta chains from one sample in a study of spatial heterogeneity in lung cancer. TCRdb independently ran MiXCR on the 5' RACE reads; one entry per CDR3 protein. The table records a few thousand distinct CDR3 sequences, approximately 5% of them present only once. Sequencing was performed on lung tumor tissue, taken at surgery. These receptors were collected from a female donor with early-stage non-small cell lung cancer. CDR3s include the opening cysteine and the closing phenylalanine or tryptophan. A D gene is named only where the DNA matches it firmly. Clone size is given as how often the clone was seen (once, few, many) or a class if it is expanded.

J | V | D | size | CDR3 | DNA
TRBJ2-7 | TRBV28 | . | many | CASTSPLRGYEQYF | TGTGCCAGCACCTCCCCTCTAAGGGGCTACGAGCAGTACTTC
TRBJ2-1 | TRBV6-6 | TRBD2 | medium-sized | CASSYMGLAGEANEQFF | TGTGCCAGCAGCTATATGGGACTAGCGGGAGAAGCGAATGAGCAGTTCTTC
TRBJ2-1 | TRBV5-4 | . | medium-sized | CASSQRGALRDEQFF | TGTGCCAGCAGCCAGAGAGGGGCCCTCAGGGATGAGCAGTTCTTC
TRBJ2-5 | TRBV6-1 | TRBD1 | medium-sized | CASADRDRGLKTQYF | TGTGCCAGCGCCGACCGGGACAGGGGTCTGAAGACCCAGTACTTC
TRBJ1-5 | TRBV7-9 | . | many | CASSLDGNQPQHF | TGTGCCAGCAGCTTAGACGGAAATCAGCCCCAGCATTTT
TRBJ2-2 | TRBV11-2 | . | medium-sized | CASTSISGSNTGELFF | TGTGCCAGCACCTCAATCAGCGGCTCCAACACCGGGGAGCTGTTTTTT
TRBJ2-3 | TRBV6-6 | . | medium-sized | CASSYSLVSTDTQYF | TGTGCCAGCAGTTACTCGCTTGTTAGCACAGATACGCAGTATTTT
TRBJ2-1 | TRBV7-2 | . | many | CASSLAGKRTNEQFF | TGTGCCAGCAGCTTAGCAGGAAAAAGGACCAATGAGCAGTTCTTC
TRBJ2-3 | TRBV29-1 | . | medium-sized | CSVGSRLGGTDTQYF | TGCAGCGTTGGGAGCCGACTTGGCGGCACAGATACGCAGTATTTT
TRBJ1-2 | TRBV12-3/TRBV12-4 | . | medium-sized | CASSRDGYYGYTF | TGTGCCAGCAGTAGAGACGGCTACTATGGCTACACCTTC
TRBJ2-3 | TRBV7-3 | TRBD2 | medium-sized | CASSLSGLADTQYF | TGTGCCAGCAGCTTAAGTGGACTAGCAGATACGCAGTATTTT